These 25 T cell receptor beta chains were all obtained from the same sample, sequenced in a study of T-cell memory formation after mild COVID-19 (dated by TCRdb to the early 2020s). Library generation was performed with 5' RACE. The instrument given in TCRdb is Illumina NovaSeq 6000. The public reads were run again by TCRdb, first through fastp at Q25 and then through MiXCR, and only productive beta chains were kept. Each CDR3 protein appears once, grouped with its most common genes and DNA. In all, the sample holds 210,000 or so distinct CDR3 sequences, and approximately 20% of those were seen once. Of the sample, about 2.4% falls within the top ten clones. Sequenced material: PBMCs or a T cell subset sorted from them (not recorded which). These receptors were obtained from an adult woman who had mild COVID-19 (a few samples of this study predate the infection). The sample titles of this study are shuffled in the database, so cell type and time point are left out; the donor was told from shared clones.

A few counts support this clonotype. This chain links TRBV27 with TRBJ2-1; 14 bases align to TRBD2. CDR1 MNHEY and CDR2 SMNVEV come from the germline V gene (reference sequence). CDR3 length: 14 residues. With V trimmed by 6 bases and J by 10 bases, 5 bases remained unmatched. The CDR3 coding sequence is TGTGCCAGCAGAGGGACTAGCGGGAGAGCGGAGCAGTTCTTC. This encodes CASRGTSGRAEQFF.

The rearrangement links TRBV11-2 to TRBJ2-7; D is perhaps TRBD2 (5 bases). V dropped 5 bases and J dropped 4 bases, with 12 bases sitting between them. Germline lookup yields CDR1 SGHAT and CDR2 FQNNGV. The length of the CDR3 is 13 residues. CDR3 residues: CASSVGLSYEQYF. The CDR3 DNA is TGTGCCAGCAGCGTAGGACTGTCTTACGAGCAGTACTTC.

The chain recombines TRBV20-1 with TRBJ2-1; 9 bases fit TRBD2. This CDR3 spans 12 amino acids. Germline loops: CDR1 DFQATT, CDR2 SNEGSKA (reference sequence). Losses at the gene ends were 7 bases for V and 7 bases for J; bases not matched to a gene: 5. In DNA form, the CDR3 reads TGCAGTGGCGGCGGGGGGGCGAATGAGCAGTTCTTC. Residues: CSGGGGANEQFF.

This chain links TRBV24-1 with TRBJ2-6; D gene unclear. Between the trimmed V and J ends, which lost 0 bases and 2 bases, there was a span of 13 bases. The CDR3 totals 18 residues. Germline V gives CDR1 KGHDR, CDR2 SFDVKD. CDR3 amino acids: CATSDLNSGQAGANVLTF. The CDR3 DNA reads TGTGCCACCAGTGATTTGAATTCCGGGCAGGCTGGGGCCAACGTCCTGACTTTC.

This clonotype appeared a few times. The chain combines TRBV5-1 with TRBJ2-7, with 8 nucleotides matching TRBD1. The CDR3 spans 16 residues. V lost 0 bases to trimming and J lost 5 bases; unmatched junction nucleotides: 10. Germline assignment: CDR1 SGHRS and CDR2 YFSETQ. The CDR3, as DNA: TGCGCCAGCAGCTTGGTTTCCCAGGGGGCTTTGAACGAGCAGTACTTC. It is translated as CASSLVSQGALNEQYF.

J is TRBJ1-1 and V is TRBV7-8; 11 nucleotides agree with TRBD1. Germline trimming cut 3 bases from V and 1 base from J; bases unmatched to any gene: 4. This CDR3 has 16 amino acids. Germline V gene data show CDR1 as SGHVS and CDR2 as FQNEAQ. CDR3 bases: TGTGCCAGCAGCTTCGGGACAGGGGGGACGAACACTGAAGCTTTCTTT. Encoded protein: CASSFGTGGTNTEAFF.

The chain links TRBV5-1 to TRBJ1-3; D ambiguous. CDR3 length equals 16 residues. CDR1 is SGHRS, CDR2 YFSETQ, per germline. The ends were cut back, 1 base at V and 0 bases at J, with 11 bases in the middle. The CDR3 DNA reads as TGCGCCAGCAGCTTGACTCACAGCGGCTCTGGAAACACCATATATTTT. It translates to CASSLTHSGSGNTIYF.

V usage is TRBV12-3 or TRBV12-4 and J usage is TRBJ1-1; D unclear. V gave up 3 bases and J gave up 12 bases, with 23 bases separating them. The CDR3 sequence is 15 residues long. CDR3 sequence (DNA): TGTGCCAGCAGTTTCGTCTCAAGACCGAATTCAAATTCTTTCTTT. Its translation: CASSFVSRPNSNSFF.

This clonotype was found a few times. V usage is TRBV6-1 and J usage is TRBJ2-5, with D possibly being TRBD2 (5 bases). Between the trimmed V and J ends, which lost 4 bases and 1 base, there was a span of 10 bases. CDR3 length equals 14 residues. Germline V gene lookup returns CDR1 MNHNS and CDR2 SASEGT. CDR3 nucleotides: TGTGCCAGCAGTGGCCGAGGGTTCCAAGAGACCCAGTACTTC. Its protein is CASSGRGFQETQYF.

This clonotype has more than one count but fewer than ten. The chain joins TRBV11-3 to TRBJ2-1; D call uncertain. The CDR3 has 13 amino acids. Germline CDR1 and CDR2: SGHNT and YENEEA. Trimming removed 1 base at V and 8 bases at J, with 9 bases between. CDR3 protein: CASSLVPGDEQFF. In DNA form, the CDR3 reads TGTGCCAGCAGCTTAGTTCCAGGCGATGAGCAGTTCTTC.

This clonotype has only a few counts. The genes are TRBV29-1 and TRBJ2-1; 12 bases are a match to TRBD2. CDR1 is SQVTM and CDR2 is ANQGSEA in the germline V gene. The CDR3 is made up of 14 amino acids. The trim removed 6 bases at V and 6 bases at J, leaving 6 bases unmatched. The CDR3 nucleotides read TGCAGCGTCGTTCTAGCGGGAGGGCCCAATGAGCAGTTCTTC. The encoded protein is CSVVLAGGPNEQFF.

The V call is TRBV2, the J call TRBJ1-1, with D maybe TRBD1 (5 bases). Trimming took off 8 bases at V and 0 bases at J, with 19 bases between the two ends. Germline CDR1 reads SNHLY; CDR2 reads FYNNEI. The CDR3 has 16 residues. CDR3 in amino acids: CASLSGRGLMNTEAFF. For the CDR3, the DNA is TGTGCCAGCTTATCCGGACGGGGCCTAATGAACACTGAAGCTTTCTTT. Together with reference TRBV2 and TRBJ1-1, the CDR3 gives the full variable domain: EPEVTQTPSHQVTQMGQEVILRCVPISNHLYFYWYRQILGQKVEFLVSFYNNEISEKSEIFDDQFSVERPDGSNFTLKIRSTKLEDSAMYFCASLSGRGLMNTEAFFGQGTRLTVV.

The rearrangement joins TRBV4-2 to TRBJ2-5, with 9 bases identical to TRBD1. In germline, CDR1 is LGHNA, CDR2 YNFKEQ. The CDR3 has 15 amino acids. V lost 5 bases and J lost 2; bases outside the gene matches: 6. The CDR3 loop reads CASSKTGGGQETQYF. The CDR3 DNA is TGTGCCAGCAGCAAGACAGGGGGGGGTCAAGAGACCCAGTACTTC.

This clonotype was counted only a few times. CDR3 bases: TGTGCCATCAGTAACGGGTCGATAGGGACCCAGTACTTC. This sequence encodes CAISNGSIGTQYF. The chain employs TRBV10-3 and TRBJ2-5; unclear D gene. The CDR3 loop spans 13 amino acids. Germline V gene sequence: CDR1 ENHRY, CDR2 SYGVKD. V lost 5 bases and J lost 7, with 14 bases in between.

The chain is built from TRBV5-1 and TRBJ2-3; D is uncertain. Germline CDR1 SGHRS, CDR2 YFSETQ. V shed 7 bases and J shed 1 base, with 19 bases lying between them. This CDR3 is 16 amino acids long. CDR3 nucleotides: TGCGCCAGCTGCCCAGAAGAGAGTTGGGGCACAGATACGCAGTATTTT. This encodes CASCPEESWGTDTQYF.

V is TRBV20-1 and J is TRBJ2-6; D perhaps matches TRBD1 (6 bases). The V end was cut by 0 bases, the J end by 0 bases, with 18 bases between. The V gene's germline CDR1 is DFQATT and CDR2 SNEGSKA (reference sequence). The CDR3 has 19 amino acids. CDR3 residues: CSARDASRGRISGANVLTF. In DNA, the CDR3 is TGCAGTGCTAGAGATGCCTCCAGGGGACGGATCTCTGGGGCCAACGTCCTGACTTTC.

This chain uses TRBV20-1 with TRBJ1-6; D may be TRBD1 (5 bases). The germline V gene encodes CDR1 DFQATT and CDR2 SNEGSKA (reference sequence). This CDR3 comprises 14 residues. V shed 3 bases and J shed 5 bases, with 11 bases lying between them. Here the CDR3 reads CSARPWGNNSPLHF. The DNA for the CDR3 is TGCAGTGCTAGGCCCTGGGGGAATAATTCACCCCTCCACTTT.

This clonotype was detected only a few times. This rearrangement joins TRBV15 to TRBJ2-5; D is unresolved. The CDR3 is 13 amino acids. The germline V and J ends were trimmed by 0 bases and 7 bases, with 9 bases remaining between them. In germline, CDR1 is LNHNV, CDR2 YYDKDF (reference sequence). The CDR3 region is CATSREGTRTQYF. CDR3 nucleotides: TGTGCCACCAGCAGAGAAGGAACCCGGACCCAGTACTTC.

A few counts support this clonotype. The chain is built from TRBV7-9 and TRBJ2-1, with a weak D call TRBD1 (6 bases). Germline V gene sequence: CDR1 SEHNR, CDR2 FQNEAQ (reference sequence). Between the trimmed V and J ends, which lost 1 base and 5 bases, there was a span of 15 bases. The CDR3 runs 16 residues. The CDR3 nucleotides are TGTGCCAGCAGCTTAGTAGGGGGAAGGGCACACAATGAGCAGTTCTTC. Translating it yields CASSLVGGRAHNEQFF.

This clonotype was counted only a few times. The chain links TRBV24-1 to TRBJ2-7; D perhaps matches TRBD1 (7 bases). This CDR3 is 15 amino acids long. The germline V and J ends were trimmed by 2 bases and 4 bases, with 14 bases remaining between them. CDR1 KGHDR and CDR2 SFDVKD come from the germline V gene. CDR3 nucleotide sequence: TGTGCCACCAGTGATTCTCAGACAGGGAGGTACGAGCAGTACTTC. Translating it yields CATSDSQTGRYEQYF.

This clonotype occurred many times. The rearrangement links TRBV5-1 to TRBJ2-3; TRBD1 matches at 7 bases. Germline CDR1 SGHRS, CDR2 YFSETQ. With V trimmed by 2 bases and J by 8 bases, 5 bases remained unmatched. This CDR3 spans 13 amino acids. The CDR3 protein is CASSFTGAGTQYF. The CDR3 DNA reads TGCGCCAGCAGCTTTACAGGGGCGGGTACGCAGTATTTT. The full variable domain, its missing parts supplied by reference TRBV5-1 and TRBJ2-3, is KAGVTQTPRYLIKTRGQQVTLSCSPISGHRSVSWYQQTPGQGLQFLFEYFSETQRNKGNFPGRFSGRQFSNSRSEMNVSTLELGDSALYLCASSFTGAGTQYFGPGTRLTVL.

This clonotype was seen only a few times. J is TRBJ2-7 and V is TRBV9; D ambiguous. The CDR3 covers 13 residues. Germline loops: CDR1 SGDLS, CDR2 YYNGEE. The V end was cut by 2 bases, the J end by 5 bases, with 11 bases between. The CDR3 is CASSVGIGDEQYF. DNA for the CDR3: TGTGCCAGCAGCGTTGGTATAGGTGACGAGCAGTACTTC.

This clonotype was detected a few times. The rearrangement links TRBV7-8 to TRBJ2-6; TRBD1 aligns across 8 bases. This CDR3 has 18 amino acids. The V gene end was trimmed by 1 base and the J gene end by 0 bases; junction bases not matched to a gene: 5. Germline lookup yields CDR1 SGHVS and CDR2 FQNEAQ. The CDR3 DNA sequence: TGTGCCAGCAGCTTAGTCGGGACAGGCAGCTCTGGGGCCAACGTCCTGACTTTC. Amino acid sequence: CASSLVGTGSSGANVLTF.

This clonotype has a handful of counts. The chain uses TRBV2 and TRBJ2-5, with 15 bases that match TRBD2. This CDR3 spans 18 amino acids. The germline V gene encodes CDR1 SNHLY and CDR2 FYNNEI. Germline trimming cut 4 bases from V and 1 base from J; bases unmatched to any gene: 7. The CDR3 protein is CASSVGGLAGGSQETQYF. The CDR3 DNA reads TGTGCCAGCAGTGTCGGGGGACTAGCGGGAGGTTCCCAAGAGACCCAGTACTTC.

The chain carries TRBV29-1 and TRBJ2-7; 7 bases match TRBD1. V gave up 0 bases and J gave up 7 bases; unmatched junction bases: 12. Germline assignment: CDR1 SQVTM and CDR2 ANQGSEA. The CDR3 runs to 15 residues. In nucleotides, the CDR3 is TGCAGCGTTGAAGACCCTAACAGGGGCCCTGGGGAGCAGTACTTC. Protein: CSVEDPNRGPGEQYF.